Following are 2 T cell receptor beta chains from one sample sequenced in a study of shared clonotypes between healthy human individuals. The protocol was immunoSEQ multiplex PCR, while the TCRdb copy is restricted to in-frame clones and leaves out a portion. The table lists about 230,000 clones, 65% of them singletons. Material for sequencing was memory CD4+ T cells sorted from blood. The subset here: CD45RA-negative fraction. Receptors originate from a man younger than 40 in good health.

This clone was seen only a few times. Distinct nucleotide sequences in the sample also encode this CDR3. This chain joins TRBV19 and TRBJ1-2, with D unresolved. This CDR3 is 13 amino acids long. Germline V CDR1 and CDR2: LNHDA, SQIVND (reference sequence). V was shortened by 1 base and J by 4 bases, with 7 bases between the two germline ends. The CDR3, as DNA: TGTGCCAGTAGTATAGCAAGAGGCTATGGCTACACCTTC. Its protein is CASSIARGYGYTF.

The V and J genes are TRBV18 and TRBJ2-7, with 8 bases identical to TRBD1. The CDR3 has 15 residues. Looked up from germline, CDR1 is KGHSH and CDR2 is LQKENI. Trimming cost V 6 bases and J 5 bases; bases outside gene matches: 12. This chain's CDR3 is CASSPTFSGGHEQYF. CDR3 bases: TGTGCCAGCTCCCCCACTTTTTCAGGGGGCCACGAGCAGTACTTC. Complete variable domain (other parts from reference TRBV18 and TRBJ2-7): NAGVMQNPRHLVRRRGQEARLRCSPMKGHSHVYWYRQLPEEGLKFMVYLQKENIIDESGMPKERFSAEFPKEGPSILRIQQVVRGDSAAYFCASSPTFSGGHEQYFGPGTRLTVT.